Following are 3 T cell receptor beta chains from one sample sequenced in a study of cytomegalovirus exposure and HLA in healthy donors. This table comes from immunoSEQ multiplex PCR, and its TCRdb copy is limited to in-frame clones, with some not included. The sample comprises 150,000 to 200,000 clones, 75% to 90% of which are singletons, and about 16% rests with the top ten. The sequencing sample was made of PBMCs. The receptors originated from a man between 18 and 35 years old in good health and CMV-seropositive.

This chain connects TRBV28 to TRBJ1-5, with D hard to call. V lost 5 bases to trimming and J lost 4 bases, with 18 bases between them. The CDR3 length is 16 residues. Germline CDR1 is MDHEN and CDR2 is SYDVKM. In nucleotides, the CDR3 is TGTGCCAGCAGTACCCTCGCGAATATCTTAAATCAGCCCCAGCATTTT. It encodes CASSTLANILNQPQHF.

The V call is TRBV6-1, the J call TRBJ2-7, with TRBD2 matching over 7 bases. CDR3 length equals 14 residues. V gave up 8 bases and J gave up 6 bases; unmatched junction bases: 13. Looked up from germline, CDR1 is MNHNS and CDR2 is SASEGT. DNA for the CDR3: TGTGCCAGCGGGGAGGGTATCCCTGTTGGCGAGCAGTACTTC. Protein sequence: CASGEGIPVGEQYF.

This chain connects TRBV5-8 to TRBJ2-7; a weak D match, TRBD2 (5 bases). Trimming cost V 5 bases and J 3 bases, with 21 bases left between them. CDR1 is SGHTS, CDR2 YDEGEE, per germline. This CDR3 spans 16 amino acids. CDR3 protein: CASRIAGLRKDYEQYF. As DNA, the CDR3 is TGTGCCAGCAGGATCGCTGGACTCCGGAAAGACTACGAGCAGTACTTC.